This T cell receptor beta chain was observed in a study of blood T cells in healthy people across ages. With a J-beta primer mix and a sample-barcoded 5' primer, a second PCR ran 7 to 11 cycles. TCRdb re-analysed the 5' RACE reads in MiXCR, keeping a single row per CDR3 protein. The sample yields 1.8 million or so distinct CDR3 sequences, about 39% seen once. V lost 10 bases and J lost 7; bases outside the gene matches: 11. Germline V gene sequence: CDR1 MDHEN, CDR2 SYDVKM. The CDR3 contains 14 residues. The origin of this receptor is a human donor in good health. The specimen sequenced was blood. V and J are TRBV28 and TRBJ2-1, with 9 bases that match TRBD1. CDR3 loop: CATQTGTGSNEQFF. The CDR3 DNA reads as TGTGCCACCCAGACCGGGACAGGGAGTAATGAGCAGTTCTTC.